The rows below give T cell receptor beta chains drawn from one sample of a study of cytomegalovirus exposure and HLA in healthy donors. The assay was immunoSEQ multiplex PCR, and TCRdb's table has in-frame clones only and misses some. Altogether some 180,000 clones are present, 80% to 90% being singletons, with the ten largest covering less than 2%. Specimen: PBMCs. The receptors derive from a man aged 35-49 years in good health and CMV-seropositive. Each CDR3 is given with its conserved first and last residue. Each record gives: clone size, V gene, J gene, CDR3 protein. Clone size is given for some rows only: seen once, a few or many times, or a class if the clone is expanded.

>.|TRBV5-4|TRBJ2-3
CASSLWGLADDSDTQYF
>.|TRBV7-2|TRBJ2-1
CASSSGGPPKWEFF
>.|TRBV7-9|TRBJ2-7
CASTFGYYEQYF
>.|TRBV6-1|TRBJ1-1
CASRTGVVYTEAFF
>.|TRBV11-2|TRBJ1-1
CASLPPNRGNTEAFF
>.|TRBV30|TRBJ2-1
CACGLAGAVYNEQFF
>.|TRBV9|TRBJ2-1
CASSVSLEVHEQFF
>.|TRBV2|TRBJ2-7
CASSGTSGSYEQYF
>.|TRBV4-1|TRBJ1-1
CASSQTEGYEAFF
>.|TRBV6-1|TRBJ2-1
CASSDPGVEEQFF
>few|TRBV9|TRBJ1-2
CASSVDGRDYGYTF
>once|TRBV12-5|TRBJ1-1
CASGLFATTNTEAFF
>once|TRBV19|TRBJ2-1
CASSTTGKGVNEQFF
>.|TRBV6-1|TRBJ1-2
CASSEAAGGNYGYTF
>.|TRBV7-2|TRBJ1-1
CASSRDSGGMNTEAFF
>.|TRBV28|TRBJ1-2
CASRAQGAGGYTF
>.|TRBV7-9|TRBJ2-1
CSSSLRRAGADGQFF
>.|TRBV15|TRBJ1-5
CATSRVRGNNQPQHF
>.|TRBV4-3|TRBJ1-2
CASSQAGRTANYGYTF
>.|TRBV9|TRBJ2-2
CASSVGNRGDTGELFF
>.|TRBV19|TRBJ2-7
CASSKRDDEQYF
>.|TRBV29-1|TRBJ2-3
CSTGSTDTQYF
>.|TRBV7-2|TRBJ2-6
CAIESAGANVLTF
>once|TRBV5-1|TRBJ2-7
CASSFRDRGYEQYF
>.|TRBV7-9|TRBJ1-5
CASSSDRGESSNQPQHF
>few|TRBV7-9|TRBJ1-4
CSSSLTGQGNEKLFF
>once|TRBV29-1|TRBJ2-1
CSGFREGLNEQFF
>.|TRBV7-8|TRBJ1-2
CASSKAGTVSKGYTF
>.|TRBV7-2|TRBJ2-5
CASSLLLETQYF
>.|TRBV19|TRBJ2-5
CASSMGAGGETQYF
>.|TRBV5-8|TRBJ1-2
CASSLPRLPRYTF
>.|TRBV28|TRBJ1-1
CASSSDKPYEAFF
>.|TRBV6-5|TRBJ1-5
CASSYFGPGGNQPQHF